This TCR beta chain appears in the sequencing data of a study of blood T cell repertoires in COVID-19. This clone was seen a handful of times. V lost 2 bases to trimming and J lost 3 bases; unmatched junction nucleotides: 4. Germline CDR1 is KGHSH and CDR2 is LQKENI. The CDR3 loop spans 14 amino acids. Clones were read by immunoSEQ multiplex PCR, and TCRdb kept only the in-frame ones, dropping some. The data show about 150,000 clones, 87% seen once. This receptor was obtained from a man between 50 and 59 years old with active COVID-19. V gene TRBV18 combines with J gene TRBJ2-7; TRBD2 agrees at 7 bases. Sequencing was performed on peripheral blood. DNA for the CDR3: TGTGCCAGCTCACCAGGGGGGGGAAACTACGAGCAGTACTTC. Translating gives CASSPGGGNYEQYF.